The sequence of this TCR beta chain was determined in a study of shared clonotypes between healthy human individuals (dated by TCRdb to 2020 to 2021). Background on the whole study: The cohort included a few men and a couple of women between 18 and 49 years of age. For each donor, three plates each were used for CD4 naive and CD4 memory, two plates were used for CD8 naive, and one plate was used for CD8 memory. The study deeply sequenced blood TCR repertoires of about 5 healthy adults to estimate repertoire size and the extent of clonotype sharing between individuals. Different laboratories and diverse techniques were used to prepare libraries and sequence TCR repertoires, to increase sequencing depth and limit assay-specific biases. Leukapheresis yielded between about 0.9 and 9 billion PBMCs per donor. Study-wide conclusions, independent of this receptor: Larger estimated clonotype richness was generally found for naive subsets than for memory subsets. Clonotypes shared by all four sorted-subset donors showed higher generation probabilities than non-shared clonotypes. Only blood was sampled, and tissue TCR repertoires likely differ from those in blood. Even with the large sequencing depth, rarefaction of the sorted-subset datasets indicated that sequencing was incomplete. Because the study included a small number of donors, the genetic and exposure-history diversity represented was limited. Pairwise subsampling indicated that sequencing depth was expected to affect the degree of clonotype sharing among donors. Sharing across several donors was observed for 4.5% to 6.5% of naive CD4, 3.5% of naive CD8, over 2% of memory CD4, and roughly 0.43% of memory CD8 clonotypes.

In regard to this clone: What antigen it recognizes has not been identified. No clone much larger than this one lies a single base away; base qualities are absent.

Using the deep immunoSEQ assay, multiplex PCR amplified TCR CDR3 regions from genomic DNA. For each cell subset, the extracted genomic DNA was distributed evenly across all wells of several immunoSEQ 96-well plates, and each plate served as one replicate. For sorted subsets, roughly 200 ng genomic DNA, equal to 30,000 to 35,000 T cell genomes, was loaded into each replicate PCR. The purified libraries were quantified using a Qubit 3.0 fluorometer, sized with a Bioanalyzer 2100, and then quantified again using the KAPA Library Quantification kit. A separate single-read 150-cycle Illumina NextSeq 550 flow cell was used to sequence each immunoSEQ 96-well plate. The authors processed their data as follows. Because the immunoSEQ output included only junctional sequences and no quality scores, the filtering could not be the same as the filtering used for full-length reads. To assign V/J genes and CDR3, sequences were annotated against IMGT germline references using PyIR, a Python wrapper for IgBLAST v1.9. Reads were removed for weak V/J assignments (E-value above 1e-6), missing CDR3, stop codons, out-of-frame junctions, or ambiguous translated residues. V3J clonotypes were defined by identical inferred V gene, J gene, and CDR3 amino acid sequence. The percentage overlap between two repertoires was calculated by dividing the number of shared unique clonotypes by the size of the smaller repertoire. RTK rarefaction, the Chao1 estimator, and Recon v2.1 estimates of unobserved clonotypes were used to assess repertoire richness. Generation probabilities for all TCRbeta clonotypes obtained by the gDNA method from a handful of donors were computed using OLGA. TCRdb obtained this table from immuneACCESS and retained in-frame rearrangements with V and J assigned. These tables miss some clones; where compared with another copy, unresolved V genes account for less than half of the shortfall, and the remainder is unexplained. V and J calls and clone size are as listed in that table; D and trimming were resolved from the DNA. The sample data list roughly 2,300,000 clones, and about nine tenths of these were observed just once. The ten largest clones capture about 0.36% of the sample.

Measured from the cysteine to the phenylalanine, the CDR3 is 11 residues long. Here the CDR3 DNA is all that survives: 33 bases in frame from base 1. The germline V gene specifies SGHRS as CDR1 and YFSETQ as CDR2. V is cut by 4 bases and J by 1 base, and the space between the germline ends is 3 bases. The donors were healthy, HIV-negative adults with no recently reported acute infections or vaccinations. Every donor was a Caucasian adult living in Nashville, Tennessee, USA. CD4+ T cells were enriched by magnetic negative selection; naive cells were then positively selected on CD45RA, and the negative fraction formed the memory subset. After blood collection by leukapheresis, PBMCs were isolated using Ficoll-Histopaque density gradient centrifugation and then cryopreserved in the vapor phase of liquid nitrogen. Purity and quantity of every magnetically sorted T cell population were checked by analytical flow cytometry. Genomic DNA was isolated from each sorted fraction and quantified by UV absorbance on a Nanodrop 2000c.

The clonotype was recovered from a man aged 18-30 years in good health. Some clones in this sample may be carry-over from other donors' samples. Specimen: naive CD4+ T cells from PBMCs. What the cell subset or site label conveys for this sample: CD45RA+ positively selected. Rearrangement joined TRBV5-1 to TRBJ2-7; too little of a D gene remains to name it. The nucleotide sequence is given as TGCGCCAGCAGCCCGTCCTACGAGCAGTACTTC. This encodes CASSPSYEQYF.